Presented here are 15 T cell receptor beta chains from one specimen sequenced in a study of persistence of HIV-infected CD4 T cells. An overlapping HIV-1 Gag peptide pool stimulated these cells at roughly 0.97 ug/peptide/mL. Sorted nonresponding memory CD4+ T cells were CD40L-negative, CD69-negative, CD45RO-high. Sequencing used immunoSEQ version 4 in survey mode. Sequencing used immunoSEQ multiplex PCR; TCRdb keeps in-frame clones, though not all of them. The sample consists of approximately 35,000 clones, approximately 78% of them appearing once. These receptors lack a known antigen. This specimen consisted of cultured CD4+ T cells from PBMCs, obtained from a patient who received antiretroviral therapy. The origin of the receptors is an adult with HIV. The donor label of this sample is uncertain.

This chain connects TRBV20-1 to TRBJ1-1; 7 bases agree with TRBD1. The CDR3 extends over 10 amino acids. Germline-derived CDR1 and CDR2 are DFQATT and SNEGSKA (reference sequence). With 5 bases clipped from V and 11 bases from J, the junction kept 5 bases outside the gene matches. The CDR3 spells CSAQGVEAFF. The CDR3 nucleotides read TGCAGTGCTCAGGGGGTGGAGGCTTTCTTT.

CDR3 residues: CASSQGQGARFF. In nucleotides, the CDR3 is TGTGCCAGCAGCCAAGGACAGGGGGCGCGATTCTTC. The chain joins TRBV6-6 to TRBJ2-1, with 11 bases that match TRBD1. The CDR3 has 12 residues. Looked up from germline, CDR1 is MNHNY and CDR2 is SVGAGI (reference sequence). The junction had 8 bases not matched to a gene; V was cut back by 6 bases and J by 16 bases.

This chain uses TRBV19 with TRBJ2-3; tentative D call: TRBD1 (6 bases). The CDR3 extends over 14 amino acids. Trimming stripped 7 bases from V and 4 bases from J, with 15 bases between. Germline V CDR1 and CDR2: LNHDA, SQIVND (reference sequence). The CDR3 sequence is CASKSPTGADTQYF. The CDR3 DNA is TGTGCCAGTAAGTCCCCGACAGGCGCAGATACGCAGTATTTT.

CDR3 amino acids: CSVSEREGGYGYTF. The CDR3 bases are TGCAGCGTTTCAGAGAGGGAGGGTGGCTATGGCTACACCTTC. J is TRBJ1-2 and V is TRBV29-1, with unresolved D. The germline V gene has CDR1 SQVTM and CDR2 ANQGSEA. The germline V and J ends were trimmed by 5 bases and 4 bases, with 17 bases remaining between them. The CDR3 totals 14 residues.

A word on this clone: Germline and junction disagree at one end, which may indicate a read error. The rearrangement joins TRBV20-1 to TRBJ1-2; D is perhaps TRBD1 (6 bases). Germline assignment: CDR1 DFQATT and CDR2 SNEGSKA (reference sequence). The length of the CDR3 is 11 residues. The CDR3 loop is CSARDPDRQSF. The CDR3 DNA is TGCAGTGCTAGAGATCCGGACAGACAAAGCTTC.

The J gene is TRBJ1-2, the V gene TRBV5-8, with a possible D match to TRBD1 (5 bases). Germline V gene data show CDR1 as SGHTS and CDR2 as YDEGEE. The ends were cut back, 1 base at V and 3 bases at J, with 7 bases in the middle. The CDR3 totals 13 residues. For the CDR3, the DNA is TGTGCCAGCAGCTTGTGGGGGGACTATGGCTACACCTTC. The encoded protein is CASSLWGDYGYTF.

The rearrangement links TRBV7-9 to TRBJ2-5, with 8 bases lining up with TRBD1. The CDR3 has 15 residues. Germline V gene data show CDR1 as SEHNR and CDR2 as FQNEAQ (reference sequence). Trimming cost V 5 bases and J 4 bases; bases outside gene matches: 9. The CDR3 DNA reads TGTGCCAGCAGCCCGACAGGGGCAATCGGAGAGACCCAGTACTTC. The encoded protein is CASSPTGAIGETQYF.

The chain links TRBV10-3 to TRBJ2-7; D gene ambiguous. V lost 6 bases, J lost 2 bases, and 11 bases lay in between. CDR3 length: 13 residues. Germline CDR1 ENHRY, CDR2 SYGVKD. CDR3 coding DNA: TGTGCCATCAGGAAGGCTGGGACCTACGAGCAGTACTTC. It encodes CAIRKAGTYEQYF.

This clone was seen a handful of times. This chain links TRBV19 with TRBJ2-2, with a tentative D call TRBD2 (5 bases). CDR1 and CDR2 from the germline V gene are LNHDA and SQIVND (reference sequence). The CDR3 spans 14 residues. The V end was cut by 5 bases, the J end by 1 base, with 8 bases between. This chain's CDR3 is CASSASLNTGELFF. DNA of the CDR3: TGTGCCAGTAGTGCTAGCTTGAACACCGGGGAGCTGTTTTTT.

V usage is TRBV6-5 and J usage is TRBJ2-2; D gene ambiguous. The ends were cut back, 6 bases at V and 3 bases at J, with 14 bases in the middle. Per the germline V gene, CDR1 is MNHEY and CDR2 is SVGAGI. The CDR3 loop spans 15 amino acids. CDR3 bases: TGTGCCAGCAGAACAGAGTGGAGAGACACCGGGGAGCTGTTTTTT. Translating it yields CASRTEWRDTGELFF.

The CDR3 spells CASSRIDRGGNNEQFF. DNA for the CDR3: TGTGCCAGCTCACGAATAGACAGGGGTGGTAACAATGAGCAGTTCTTC. The V gene is TRBV18, the J gene TRBJ2-1, with 8 bases lining up with TRBD1. Trimming took 4 bases from V and 5 from J; bases not matched to a gene: 10. This CDR3 has 16 residues. Per germline, CDR1 KGHSH and CDR2 LQKENI.

V and J are TRBV30 and TRBJ1-2; perhaps TRBD1 as D (5 bases). Trimming took off 2 bases at V and 0 bases at J, with 10 bases between the two ends. Per germline, CDR1 GTSNPN and CDR2 SVGIG (reference sequence). The CDR3 loop spans 14 amino acids. CDR3 sequence: CAWSRQLPNYGYTF. The CDR3 DNA reads as TGTGCCTGGAGTCGACAGTTACCTAACTATGGCTACACCTTC.

This clone was recorded a few times. The genes are TRBV5-1 and TRBJ1-3; D is perhaps TRBD1 (5 bases). The CDR3 is 15 amino acids. V was trimmed by 3 bases and J by 4 bases, leaving 14 bases between them. Per the germline V gene, CDR1 is SGHRS and CDR2 is YFSETQ. CDR3 bases: TGCGCCAGCAGCTCCCAGGGAGGGACCGGAAACACCATATATTTT. Its protein product is CASSSQGGTGNTIYF.

This rearrangement joins TRBV19 to TRBJ1-5; D may be TRBD1 (6 bases). The V and J ends lost 9 bases and 4 bases respectively, with 16 bases between them. Germline CDR1 reads LNHDA; CDR2 reads SQIVND (reference sequence). The CDR3 loop spans 14 amino acids. CDR3 protein: CASKGVLGNQPQHF. The CDR3 coding sequence is TGTGCCAGCAAGGGGGTTTTGGGAAATCAGCCCCAGCATTTT.

The chain uses TRBV9 and TRBJ2-5; the match to TRBD2 covers 8 bases. CDR3 size: 15 residues. V shed 0 bases and J 6 bases; nucleotides not matched to a gene: 7. Germline V CDR1 and CDR2: SGDLS, YYNGEE. The CDR3, as DNA: TGTGCCAGCAGCGTAGGGATCGGGGGGGCTAAGACCCAGTACTTC. It yields the protein CASSVGIGGAKTQYF.